This is a list of T cell receptor beta chains from one sample in a study of shared clonotypes between healthy human individuals. Libraries were prepared by immunoSEQ multiplex PCR; TCRdb keeps only in-frame clonotypes and omits some of them. The table lists 2,500,000 or so clones, 90% to 95% of them singletons. The sequenced material came from naive CD4+ T cells from PBMCs. These receptors originate from a man in his late teens or twenties in good health. Some clones in this sample may be carry-over from other donors' samples. Both conserved end residues are part of each CDR3. A D gene is named only where the DNA matches it firmly. Clone sizes are given selectively: once, few, many, or a class where the clone is expanded.

clone size,V gene,J gene,D gene,CDR3 DNA,CDR3 protein
once,TRBV29-1,TRBJ1-2,.,TGCAGCGTTGAACAGGGGTTGGGCTACACCTTC,CSVEQGLGYTF
.,TRBV9,TRBJ2-1,.,TGTGCCAGCAGCGCCAATCCCGAGGGGAATGAGCAGTTCTTC,CASSANPEGNEQFF
.,TRBV5-4,TRBJ2-4,TRBD2,TGTGCCAGCAGCTCGACTAGCGGACCAAACATTCAGTACTTC,CASSSTSGPNIQYF
once,TRBV5-8,TRBJ1-2,.,TGTGCCAGCAGCGTGGCAGGGGTGGGTGGCTACACCTTC,CASSVAGVGGYTF
.,TRBV28,TRBJ2-7,.,TGTGCCATCCTGGGGCAGGGGAGCTCCTACGAGCAGTACTTC,CAILGQGSSYEQYF
.,TRBV7-9,TRBJ2-7,TRBD1,TGTGCCAGCAGGAGTACAGGGGGCCTCTACGAGCAGTACTTC,CASRSTGGLYEQYF
.,TRBV6-5,TRBJ2-2,.,TGTGCCAGCAGGAACACCGGGGAGCTGTTTTTT,CASRNTGELFF
.,TRBV4-3,TRBJ2-3,.,TGCGCCAGCAGCCCCAGCAGAAGCACAGATACGCAGTATTTT,CASSPSRSTDTQYF
.,TRBV11-1,TRBJ2-4,.,TGTGCCAGCACCCAGGGGAGTCTAGCCAAAAACATTCAGTACTTC,CASTQGSLAKNIQYF
.,TRBV28,TRBJ1-5,.,TGTGCCAGCAGTTGGTCGACAATAGATGGTCAGCCCCAGCATTTT,CASSWSTIDGQPQHF
once,TRBV7-3,TRBJ2-1,TRBD1,TGTGCCAGCAGCTTACAGGGGGCGCGCGCCTACAATGAGCAGTTCTTC,CASSLQGARAYNEQFF
.,TRBV7-9,TRBJ1-6,.,TGTGCCAGCAGCCCCCGGCCGAATTCACCCCTCCACTTT,CASSPRPNSPLHF
.,TRBV5-1,TRBJ2-1,.,TGCGCCAGCAGCCTTCAGTACAATGAGCAGTTCTTC,CASSLQYNEQFF
.,TRBV7-8,TRBJ1-2,.,TGTGCCAGCAGCCCCGAGCCCCCGGCTGAATATGGCTACACCTTC,CASSPEPPAEYGYTF